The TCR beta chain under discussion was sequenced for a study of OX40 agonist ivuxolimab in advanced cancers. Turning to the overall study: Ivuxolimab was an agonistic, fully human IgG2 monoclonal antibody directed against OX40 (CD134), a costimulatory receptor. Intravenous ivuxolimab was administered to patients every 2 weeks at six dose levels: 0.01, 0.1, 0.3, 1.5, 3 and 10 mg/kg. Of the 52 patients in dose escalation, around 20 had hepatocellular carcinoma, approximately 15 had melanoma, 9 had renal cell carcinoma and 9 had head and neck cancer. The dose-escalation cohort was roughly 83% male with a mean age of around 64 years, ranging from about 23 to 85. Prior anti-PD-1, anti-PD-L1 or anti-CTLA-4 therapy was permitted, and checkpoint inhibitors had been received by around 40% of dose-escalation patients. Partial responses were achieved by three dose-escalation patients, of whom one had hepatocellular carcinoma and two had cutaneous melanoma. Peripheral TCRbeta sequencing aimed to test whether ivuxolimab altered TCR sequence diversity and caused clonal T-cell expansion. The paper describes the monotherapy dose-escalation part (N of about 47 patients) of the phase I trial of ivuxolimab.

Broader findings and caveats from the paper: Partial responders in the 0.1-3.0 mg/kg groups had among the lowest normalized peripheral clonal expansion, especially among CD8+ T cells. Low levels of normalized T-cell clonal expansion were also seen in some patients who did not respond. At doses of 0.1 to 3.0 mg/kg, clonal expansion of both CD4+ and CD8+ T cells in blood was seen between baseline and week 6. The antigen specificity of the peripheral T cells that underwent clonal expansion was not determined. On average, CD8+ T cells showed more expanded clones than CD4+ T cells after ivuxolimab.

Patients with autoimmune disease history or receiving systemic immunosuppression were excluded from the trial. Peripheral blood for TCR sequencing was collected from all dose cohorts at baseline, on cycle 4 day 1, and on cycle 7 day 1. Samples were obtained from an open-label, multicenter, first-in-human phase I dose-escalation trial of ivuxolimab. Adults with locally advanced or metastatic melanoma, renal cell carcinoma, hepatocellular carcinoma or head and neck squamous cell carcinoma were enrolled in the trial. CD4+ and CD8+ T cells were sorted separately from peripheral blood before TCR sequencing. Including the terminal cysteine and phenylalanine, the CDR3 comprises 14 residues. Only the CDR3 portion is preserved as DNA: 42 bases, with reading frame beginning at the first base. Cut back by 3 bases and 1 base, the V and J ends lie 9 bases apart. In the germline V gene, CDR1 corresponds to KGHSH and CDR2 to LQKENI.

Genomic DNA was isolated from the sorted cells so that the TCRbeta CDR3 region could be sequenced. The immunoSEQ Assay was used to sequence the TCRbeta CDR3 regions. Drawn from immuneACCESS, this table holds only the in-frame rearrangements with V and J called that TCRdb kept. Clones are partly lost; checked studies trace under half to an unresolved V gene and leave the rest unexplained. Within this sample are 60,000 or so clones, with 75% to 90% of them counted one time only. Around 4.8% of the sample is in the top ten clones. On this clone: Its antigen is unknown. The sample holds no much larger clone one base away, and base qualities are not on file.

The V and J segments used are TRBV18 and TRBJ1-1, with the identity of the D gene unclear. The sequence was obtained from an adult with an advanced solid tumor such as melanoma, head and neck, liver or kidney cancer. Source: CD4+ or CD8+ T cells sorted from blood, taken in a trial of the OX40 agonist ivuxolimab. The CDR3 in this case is CASSPRLENTEAFF. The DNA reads TGTGCCAGCTCACCCCGCCTGGAGAACACTGAAGCTTTCTTT.